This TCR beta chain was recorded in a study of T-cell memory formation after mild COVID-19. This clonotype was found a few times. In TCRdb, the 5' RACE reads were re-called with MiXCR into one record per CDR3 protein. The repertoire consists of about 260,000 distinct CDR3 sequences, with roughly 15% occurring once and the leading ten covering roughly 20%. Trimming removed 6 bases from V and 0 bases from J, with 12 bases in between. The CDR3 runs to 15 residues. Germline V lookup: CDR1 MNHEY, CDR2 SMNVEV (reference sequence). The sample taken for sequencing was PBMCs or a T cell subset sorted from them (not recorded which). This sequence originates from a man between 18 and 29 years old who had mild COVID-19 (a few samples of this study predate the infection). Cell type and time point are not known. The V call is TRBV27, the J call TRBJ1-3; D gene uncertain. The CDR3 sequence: CASRPNSFSGNTIYF. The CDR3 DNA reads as TGTGCCAGCAGGCCAAACTCCTTCTCTGGAAACACCATATATTTT.